A selection of T cell receptor beta chains follows, all from one sample in a study of shared clonotypes between healthy human individuals. Produced via immunoSEQ multiplex PCR; TCRdb's table is partial and in-frame only. The sample has roughly 1,500,000 clones; approximately 98% are singletons. Source material: naive CD4+ T cells sorted from blood. These receptors came from a man under 40 in good health. CDR3s include the opening cysteine and the closing phenylalanine or tryptophan. D genes are given only for firm matches. Rows may omit the clone size; those that give it use once, few, many or a size class.

CDR3aa: CAWSAREAVQVF; CDR3nt: TGTGCCTGGAGTGCAAGGGAGGCAGTCCAAGTCTTC; v_gene: TRBV30; d_gene: -; abundance: -; j_gene: TRBJ2-1
CDR3aa: CASSLETSGRDEQFF; CDR3nt: TGCGCCAGCAGCTTGGAGACTAGCGGGCGCGATGAGCAGTTCTTC; v_gene: TRBV5-1; d_gene: TRBD2; abundance: -; j_gene: TRBJ2-1
CDR3aa: CASSNLNYGYTF; CDR3nt: TGCGCCAGCAGTAACCTGAACTATGGCTACACCTTC; v_gene: TRBV10-1; d_gene: -; abundance: once; j_gene: TRBJ1-2
CDR3aa: CSVRTSGSDYNEQFF; CDR3nt: TGCAGCGTCCGGACTAGCGGCTCGGACTACAATGAGCAGTTCTTC; v_gene: TRBV29-1; d_gene: TRBD2; abundance: -; j_gene: TRBJ2-1
CDR3aa: CASSAGGVVEAFF; CDR3nt: TGTGCCAGCAGCGCCGGCGGGGTTGTCGAAGCTTTCTTT; v_gene: TRBV5-4; d_gene: -; abundance: -; j_gene: TRBJ1-1
CDR3aa: CASSLLGGRSYEQYF; CDR3nt: TGCGCCAGCAGCTTGTTAGGGGGGCGATCTTACGAGCAGTACTTC; v_gene: TRBV5-1; d_gene: -; abundance: -; j_gene: TRBJ2-7
CDR3aa: CSVEGGSGRFGEQYF; CDR3nt: TGCAGCGTTGAAGGGGGTAGCGGGAGGTTTGGCGAGCAGTACTTC; v_gene: TRBV29-1; d_gene: TRBD2; abundance: once; j_gene: TRBJ2-7
CDR3aa: CSVGGLAGISYEQYF; CDR3nt: TGCAGCGTTGGAGGGCTAGCGGGAATAAGTTACGAGCAGTACTTC; v_gene: TRBV29-1; d_gene: TRBD2; abundance: -; j_gene: TRBJ2-7
CDR3aa: CASSYTPDSLVEQYF; CDR3nt: TGTGCCAGCAGTTACACCCCAGACAGCTTGGTCGAGCAGTACTTC; v_gene: TRBV6-5; d_gene: -; abundance: -; j_gene: TRBJ2-7
CDR3aa: CASSLGSGVAYNEQFF; CDR3nt: TGCGCCAGCAGCTTGGGTAGCGGTGTCGCCTACAATGAGCAGTTCTTC; v_gene: TRBV5-1; d_gene: -; abundance: -; j_gene: TRBJ2-1
CDR3aa: CASSPGPVTEAFF; CDR3nt: TGTGCCAGCTCACCAGGACCGGTCACTGAAGCTTTCTTT; v_gene: TRBV18; d_gene: -; abundance: -; j_gene: TRBJ1-1
CDR3aa: CASSRGQGEYNEQFF; CDR3nt: TGCGCCAGCAGTCGGGGACAGGGAGAGTACAATGAGCAGTTCTTC; v_gene: TRBV4-1; d_gene: TRBD1; abundance: -; j_gene: TRBJ2-1
CDR3aa: CASSLEAGLSTDTQYF; CDR3nt: TGTGCCAGCAGCTTAGAAGCGGGACTTAGCACAGATACGCAGTATTTT; v_gene: TRBV9; d_gene: TRBD2; abundance: -; j_gene: TRBJ2-3
CDR3aa: CASSSIDRGETQYF; CDR3nt: TGTGCCAGCAGCTCTATTGACAGGGGAGAGACCCAGTACTTC; v_gene: TRBV5-5; d_gene: TRBD1; abundance: -; j_gene: TRBJ2-5
CDR3aa: CASSWAGIYDEQFF; CDR3nt: TGTGCCAGCAGTTGGGCGGGAATTTACGATGAGCAGTTCTTC; v_gene: TRBV7-8; d_gene: -; abundance: -; j_gene: TRBJ2-1
CDR3aa: CASRSGRTDTQYF; CDR3nt: TGTGCCAGCAGGTCGGGCCGCACAGATACGCAGTATTTT; v_gene: TRBV2; d_gene: -; abundance: -; j_gene: TRBJ2-3
CDR3aa: CASSQQTGSGYTF; CDR3nt: TGTGCCAGCAGCCAGCAGACAGGGAGTGGCTACACCTTC; v_gene: TRBV14; d_gene: TRBD1; abundance: -; j_gene: TRBJ1-2
CDR3aa: CASSLTPRAFAEQFF; CDR3nt: TGTGCCAGCAGCTTAACCCCAAGGGCATTTGCTGAGCAGTTCTTC; v_gene: TRBV7-3; d_gene: -; abundance: -; j_gene: TRBJ2-1
CDR3aa: CSVTNDRYQPQHF; CDR3nt: TGCAGCGTTACGAACGACAGGTATCAGCCCCAGCATTTT; v_gene: TRBV29-1; d_gene: -; abundance: -; j_gene: TRBJ1-5
CDR3aa: CASSRGTALTNTGELFF; CDR3nt: TGTGCCAGCAGCAGAGGGACAGCCCTTACGAACACCGGGGAGCTGTTTTTT; v_gene: TRBV5-4; d_gene: TRBD1; abundance: -; j_gene: TRBJ2-2
CDR3aa: CASSLAIYEQYF; CDR3nt: TGTGCCAGCAGCTTAGCCATCTACGAGCAGTACTTC; v_gene: TRBV11-2; d_gene: -; abundance: -; j_gene: TRBJ2-7
CDR3aa: CASSLVYKTYEQYF; CDR3nt: TGTGCCAGCAGCTTAGTCTACAAGACCTACGAGCAGTACTTC; v_gene: TRBV7-9; d_gene: -; abundance: -; j_gene: TRBJ2-7
CDR3aa: CASSITGLAAYEQYF; CDR3nt: TGTGCCAGCAGCATTACGGGGCTAGCTGCCTACGAGCAGTACTTC; v_gene: TRBV5-4; d_gene: -; abundance: -; j_gene: TRBJ2-7
CDR3aa: CASSLPGSTGAPNTEAFF; CDR3nt: TGTGCCAGCAGTTTGCCCGGCTCCACAGGGGCCCCGAACACTGAAGCTTTCTTT; v_gene: TRBV28; d_gene: TRBD1; abundance: -; j_gene: TRBJ1-1
CDR3aa: CASSRPPGGQYF; CDR3nt: TGTGCCAGCAGCCGTCCGCCAGGAGGGCAGTACTTC; v_gene: TRBV5-4; d_gene: -; abundance: -; j_gene: TRBJ2-7
CDR3aa: CASSRGRGYEQYF; CDR3nt: TGTGCCAGCTCCCGGGGGCGGGGCTACGAGCAGTACTTC; v_gene: TRBV7-2; d_gene: -; abundance: -; j_gene: TRBJ2-7
CDR3aa: CASSSTGGGYNEQFF; CDR3nt: TGCGCCAGCAGCTCGACAGGCGGGGGCTACAATGAGCAGTTCTTC; v_gene: TRBV5-1; d_gene: -; abundance: -; j_gene: TRBJ2-1
CDR3aa: CASSPIETGTSYEQYF; CDR3nt: TGTGCCAGCAGCCCGATTGAGACAGGGACCTCCTACGAGCAGTACTTC; v_gene: TRBV21-1; d_gene: -; abundance: -; j_gene: TRBJ2-7
CDR3aa: CASSPGRPAAGNTIYF; CDR3nt: TGTGCCAGCTCACCAGGCAGGCCGGCGGCAGGAAACACCATATATTTT; v_gene: TRBV18; d_gene: -; abundance: -; j_gene: TRBJ1-3
CDR3aa: CASRNRDPFLDTQYF; CDR3nt: TGTGCCAGCAGGAACCGGGACCCCTTCTTGGATACGCAGTATTTT; v_gene: TRBV6-6; d_gene: -; abundance: -; j_gene: TRBJ2-3
CDR3aa: CASSPGGNYGYTF; CDR3nt: TGTGCCAGCTCACCAGGAGGGAACTATGGCTACACCTTC; v_gene: TRBV18; d_gene: -; abundance: -; j_gene: TRBJ1-2
CDR3aa: CASSELAGVPTGELFF; CDR3nt: TGTGCCAGCAGTGAACTGGCGGGAGTCCCCACCGGGGAGCTGTTTTTT; v_gene: TRBV6-1; d_gene: TRBD2; abundance: -; j_gene: TRBJ2-2
CDR3aa: CASSVVGVPGELFF; CDR3nt: TGTGCCAGCAGCGTAGTGGGGGTTCCCGGGGAGCTGTTTTTT; v_gene: TRBV9; d_gene: -; abundance: -; j_gene: TRBJ2-2